This T cell receptor (beta chain) is from a study of blood T cells in healthy people across ages. Points from the study as a whole: Higher diversity and more naive CD4+ cells were features of long-lived donors, compared to aged donors.

Through a sample-barcoded 5' primer and a J-beta primer mix, a second PCR was run for about 6 to 12 cycles. A template-switch adaptor that had 12 random nucleotides put a tag on each cDNA molecule. Every individual sample yielded 2.5 million or more paired-end reads (each containing CDR3). From the 5' RACE reads, TCRdb called clonotypes with MiXCR, one entry per CDR3 protein. The sample has some 1,500,000 distinct CDR3 sequences; roughly two fifths are singletons. No fewer than 5.5 micrograms of total RNA were isolated from every sample. V lost 4 bases, J lost 9 bases, and 14 bases lay in between. The germline gives CDR1 SGHRS, CDR2 YFSETQ. This CDR3 contains 13 residues. Only a few counts were recorded for this clonotype. Its specificity is not known.

This clonotype originated in a woman in her late teens or twenties in good health. Sequenced material: blood. The genes are TRBV5-1 and TRBJ2-1, with a possible D match to TRBD2 (5 bases). The CDR3 coding sequence is TGCGCCAGCAGCCCCCTTGGCGGGTGTGAGCAGTTCTTC. Encoded protein: CASSPLGGCEQFF. Based on the CDR3 plus reference TRBV5-1 and TRBJ2-1, the full variable domain is KAGVTQTPRYLIKTRGQQVTLSCSPISGHRSVSWYQQTPGQGLQFLFEYFSETQRNKGNFPGRFSGRQFSNSRSEMNVSTLELGDSALYLCASSPLGGCEQFFGPGTRLTVL.